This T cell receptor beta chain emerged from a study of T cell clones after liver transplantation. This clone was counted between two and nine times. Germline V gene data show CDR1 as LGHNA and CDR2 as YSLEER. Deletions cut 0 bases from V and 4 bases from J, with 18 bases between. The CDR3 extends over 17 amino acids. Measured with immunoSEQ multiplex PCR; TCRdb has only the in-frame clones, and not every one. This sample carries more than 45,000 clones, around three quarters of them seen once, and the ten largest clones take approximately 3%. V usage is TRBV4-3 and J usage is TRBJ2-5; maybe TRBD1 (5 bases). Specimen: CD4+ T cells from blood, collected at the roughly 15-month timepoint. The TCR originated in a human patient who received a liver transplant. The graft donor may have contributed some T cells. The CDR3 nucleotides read TGCGCCAGCAGCCAAGATCTAGGGCAGGGATGGATAGAGACCCAGTACTTC. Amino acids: CASSQDLGQGWIETQYF.